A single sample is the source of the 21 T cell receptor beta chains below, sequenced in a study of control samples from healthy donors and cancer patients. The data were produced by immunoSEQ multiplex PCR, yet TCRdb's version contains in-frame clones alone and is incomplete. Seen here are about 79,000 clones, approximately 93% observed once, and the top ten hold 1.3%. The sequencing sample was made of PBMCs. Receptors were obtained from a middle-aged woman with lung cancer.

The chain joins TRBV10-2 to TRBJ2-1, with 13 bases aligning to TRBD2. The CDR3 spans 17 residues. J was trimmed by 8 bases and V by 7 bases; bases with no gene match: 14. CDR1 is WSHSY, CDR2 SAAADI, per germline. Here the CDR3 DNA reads TGCGCCAGCACTCCTCAATCCACTAGCGGGGGGGCCCATGAGCAGTTCTTC. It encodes CASTPQSTSGGAHEQFF.

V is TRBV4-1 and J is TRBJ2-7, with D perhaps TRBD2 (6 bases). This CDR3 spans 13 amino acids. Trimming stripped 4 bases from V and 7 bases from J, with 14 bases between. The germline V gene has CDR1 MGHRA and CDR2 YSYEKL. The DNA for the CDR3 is TGCGCCAGCAGCCTAGGGACCGCGGGAGAGCAGTACTTC. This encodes CASSLGTAGEQYF.

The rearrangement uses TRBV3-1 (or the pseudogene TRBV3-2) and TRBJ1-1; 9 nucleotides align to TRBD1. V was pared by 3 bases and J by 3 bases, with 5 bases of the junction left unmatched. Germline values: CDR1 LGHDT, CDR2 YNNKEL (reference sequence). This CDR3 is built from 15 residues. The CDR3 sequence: CASSHPRQGDTEAFF. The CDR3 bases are TGTGCCAGCAGCCATCCGAGACAGGGGGACACTGAAGCTTTCTTT.

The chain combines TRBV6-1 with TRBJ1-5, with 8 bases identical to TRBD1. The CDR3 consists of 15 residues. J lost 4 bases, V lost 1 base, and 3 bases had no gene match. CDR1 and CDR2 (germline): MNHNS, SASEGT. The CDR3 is CASSEGTGWNQPQHF. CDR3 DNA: TGTGCCAGCAGTGAAGGGACAGGGTGGAATCAGCCCCAGCATTTT.

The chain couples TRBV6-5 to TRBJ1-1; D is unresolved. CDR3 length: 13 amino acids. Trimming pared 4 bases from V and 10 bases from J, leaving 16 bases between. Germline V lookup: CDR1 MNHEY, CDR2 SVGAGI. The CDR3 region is CASSSPGEEIAFF. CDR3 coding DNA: TGTGCCAGCAGTTCCCCCGGGGAAGAGATAGCTTTCTTT.

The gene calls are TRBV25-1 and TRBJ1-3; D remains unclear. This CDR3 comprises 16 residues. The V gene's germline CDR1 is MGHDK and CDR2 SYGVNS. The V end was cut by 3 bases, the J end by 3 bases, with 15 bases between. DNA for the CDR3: TGTGCCAGCAGTGATCCCTTCAGTGATCTTGGAAACACCATATATTTT. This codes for CASSDPFSDLGNTIYF.

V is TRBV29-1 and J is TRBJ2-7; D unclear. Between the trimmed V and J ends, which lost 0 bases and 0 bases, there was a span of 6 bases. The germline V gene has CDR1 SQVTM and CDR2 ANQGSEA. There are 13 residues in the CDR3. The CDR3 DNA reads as TGCAGCGTTGAAGAAGAGAGCTCCTACGAGCAGTACTTC. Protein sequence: CSVEEESSYEQYF.

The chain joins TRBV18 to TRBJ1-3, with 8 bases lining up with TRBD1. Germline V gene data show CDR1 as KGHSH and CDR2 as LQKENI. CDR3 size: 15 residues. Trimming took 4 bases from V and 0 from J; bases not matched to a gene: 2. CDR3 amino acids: CASSLGTGSGNTIYF. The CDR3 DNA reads TGTGCCAGCTCACTTGGGACAGGCTCTGGAAACACCATATATTTT.

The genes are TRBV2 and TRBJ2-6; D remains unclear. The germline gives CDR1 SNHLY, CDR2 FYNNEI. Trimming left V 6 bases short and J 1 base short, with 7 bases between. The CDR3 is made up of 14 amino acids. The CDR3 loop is CASSTESGANVLTF. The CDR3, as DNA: TGTGCCAGCAGCACAGAATCTGGGGCCAACGTCCTGACTTTC.

The DNA for the CDR3 is TGTGCCAGCAGCCCAGGACTAGCGGGGGGGCAGTTTTCCGAGCAGTACTTC. As protein: CASSPGLAGGQFSEQYF. This chain links TRBV4-2 with TRBJ2-7; 15 nucleotides align to TRBD2. The CDR3 has 17 amino acids. Germline V gives CDR1 LGHNA, CDR2 YNFKEQ. The junction had 10 bases not matched to a gene; V was cut back by 4 bases and J by 6 bases.

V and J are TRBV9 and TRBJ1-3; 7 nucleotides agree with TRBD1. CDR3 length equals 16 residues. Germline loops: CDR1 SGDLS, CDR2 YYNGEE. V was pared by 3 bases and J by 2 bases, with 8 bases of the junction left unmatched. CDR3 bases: TGTGCCAGCAGCGGGGGAGCGACAGGGACTGGAAACACCATATATTTT. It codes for CASSGGATGTGNTIYF.

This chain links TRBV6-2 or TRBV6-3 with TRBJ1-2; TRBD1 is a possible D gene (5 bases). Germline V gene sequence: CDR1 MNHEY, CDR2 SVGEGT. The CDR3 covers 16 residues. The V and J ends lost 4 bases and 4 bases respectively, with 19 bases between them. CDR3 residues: CASSSLQDGGIYGYTF. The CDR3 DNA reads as TGTGCCAGCAGTTCCCTACAGGATGGGGGGATCTATGGCTACACCTTC.

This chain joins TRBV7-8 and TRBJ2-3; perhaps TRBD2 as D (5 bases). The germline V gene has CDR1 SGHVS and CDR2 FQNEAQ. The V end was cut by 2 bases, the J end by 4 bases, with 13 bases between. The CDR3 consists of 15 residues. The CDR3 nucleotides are TGTGCCAGCAGCTTAAGGTGGACTGAGGCAGATACGCAGTATTTT. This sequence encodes CASSLRWTEADTQYF.

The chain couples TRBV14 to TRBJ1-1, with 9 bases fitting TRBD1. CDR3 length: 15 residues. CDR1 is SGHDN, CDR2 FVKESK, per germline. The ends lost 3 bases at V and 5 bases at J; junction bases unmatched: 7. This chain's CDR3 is CASSQYRGRGTEAFF. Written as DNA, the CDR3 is TGTGCCAGCAGCCAGTACAGGGGGCGGGGAACTGAAGCTTTCTTT.

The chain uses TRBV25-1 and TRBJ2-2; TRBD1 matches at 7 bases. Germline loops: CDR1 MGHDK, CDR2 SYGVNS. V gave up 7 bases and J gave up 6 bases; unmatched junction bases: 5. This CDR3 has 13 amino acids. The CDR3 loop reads CASMKQGAGELFF. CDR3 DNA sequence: TGTGCCAGCATGAAGCAGGGGGCCGGGGAGCTGTTTTTT. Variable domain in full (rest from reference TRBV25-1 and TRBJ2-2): EADIYQTPRYLVIGTGKKITLECSQTMGHDKMYWYQQDPGMELHLIHYSYGVNSTEKGDLSSESTVSRIRTEHFPLTLESARPSHTSQYLCASMKQGAGELFFGEGSRLTVL.

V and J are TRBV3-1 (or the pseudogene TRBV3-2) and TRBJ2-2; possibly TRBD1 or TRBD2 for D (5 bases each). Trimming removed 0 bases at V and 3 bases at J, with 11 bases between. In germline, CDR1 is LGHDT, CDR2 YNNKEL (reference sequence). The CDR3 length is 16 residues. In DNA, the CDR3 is TGTGCCAGCAGCCAAGAGGCAGGGACCGACACCGGGGAGCTGTTTTTT. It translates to CASSQEAGTDTGELFF.

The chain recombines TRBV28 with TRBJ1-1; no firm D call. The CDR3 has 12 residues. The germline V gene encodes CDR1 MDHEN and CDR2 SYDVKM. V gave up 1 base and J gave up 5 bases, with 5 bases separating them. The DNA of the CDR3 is TGTGCCAGCAGTTTATCTTGGACTGAAGCTTTCTTT. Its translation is CASSLSWTEAFF. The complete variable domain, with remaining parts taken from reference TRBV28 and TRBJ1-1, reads DVKVTQSSRYLVKRTGEKVFLECVQDMDHENMFWYRQDPGLGLRLIYFSYDVKMKEKGDIPEGYSVSREKKERFSLILESASTNQTSMYLCASSLSWTEAFFGQGTRLTVV.

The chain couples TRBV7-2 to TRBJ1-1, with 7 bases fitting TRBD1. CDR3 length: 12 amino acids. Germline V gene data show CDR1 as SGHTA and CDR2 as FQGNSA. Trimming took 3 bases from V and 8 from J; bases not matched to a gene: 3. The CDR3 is CASSFWTGEAFF. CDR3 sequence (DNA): TGTGCCAGCAGCTTTTGGACAGGAGAAGCTTTCTTT.

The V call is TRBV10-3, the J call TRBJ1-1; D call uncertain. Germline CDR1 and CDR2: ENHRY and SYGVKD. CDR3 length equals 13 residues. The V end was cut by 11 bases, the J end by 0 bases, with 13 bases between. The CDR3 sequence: CAVQAGLNTEAFF. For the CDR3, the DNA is TGTGCCGTTCAGGCCGGGTTGAACACTGAAGCTTTCTTT.

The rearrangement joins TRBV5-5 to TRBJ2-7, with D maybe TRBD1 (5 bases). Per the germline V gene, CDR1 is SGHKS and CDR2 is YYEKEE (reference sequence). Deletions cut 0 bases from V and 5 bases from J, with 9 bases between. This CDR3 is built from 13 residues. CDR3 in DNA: TGTGCCAGCAGCTTGGTAGGGGCCAACGAGCAGTACTTC. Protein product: CASSLVGANEQYF.

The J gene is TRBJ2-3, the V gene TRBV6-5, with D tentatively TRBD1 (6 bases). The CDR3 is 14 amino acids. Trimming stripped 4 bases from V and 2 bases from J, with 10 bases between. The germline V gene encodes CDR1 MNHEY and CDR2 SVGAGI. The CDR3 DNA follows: TGTGCCAGCAGTTTATACAGGGTCACAGATACGCAGTATTTT. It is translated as CASSLYRVTDTQYF.